The present TCR beta chain was sequenced within a study of control samples from healthy donors and cancer patients. Germline assignment: CDR1 MDHEN and CDR2 SYDVKM. The ends lost 8 bases at V and 6 bases at J; junction bases unmatched: 6. The CDR3 is 14 amino acids. Profiled with immunoSEQ multiplex PCR; TCRdb holds only in-frame clones, not every one. The sample has some 160,000 clones; approximately 93% are singletons. This TCR derives from a woman in her 40s in good health. The chain couples TRBV28 to TRBJ2-2; 10 nucleotides match TRBD2. The source material was blood. This CDR3 reads CASSSGGGAGELFF. The CDR3 coding sequence is TGTGCCAGCTCTAGCGGGGGCGGAGCCGGGGAGCTGTTTTTT.